This TCR beta chain was recovered during a study of human T cells and chemical hapten exposure. Across the whole study: TCR yields per sample varied mostly from small pooled library volume differences.

Whole-study findings and limits: Expanded TCRs grouped into significantly more large CDR3 similarity clusters than controls produced. TCRs whose frequency exceeded 1 in 1000 remained the same following DPC sensitization.

The CDR3 spans 11 residues. Trimming stripped 2 bases from V and 3 bases from J, with 1 base between. Time point: patch test 1, 2 weeks after DPC sensitization. Noted treatment: therapeutic diphenylcyclopropenone sensitization with weekly scalp DPC. Total RNA came from unfractionated whole blood. This clonotype has ten or more counts. Its antigen remains unknown. TCRdb fed the RACE reads into MiXCR, producing one record per CDR3 protein. Among 95,000 to 130,000 distinct CDR3 sequences listed, roughly an eighth were seen once. Sequencing used whole blood, obtained in connection with sensitization to the hapten diphenylcyclopropenone (DPC). The V call is TRBV12-3 or TRBV12-4, the J call TRBJ1-2; D ambiguous. The origin of this receptor is a woman aged 45-65 years with alopecia areata. Some clones in this sample may be carry-over from other donors' samples. CDR3 loop: CASSLHYGYTF. CDR3 DNA sequence: TGTGCCAGCAGTTTACACTATGGCTACACCTTC.